The rows below give T cell receptor beta chains drawn from one sample of a study of shared clonotypes between healthy human individuals. Sequenced by immunoSEQ multiplex PCR; TCRdb stores in-frame clones only, minus some. The table has 600,000 to 750,000 clones, roughly 78% seen once. The source material was memory CD4+ T cells sorted from blood. The origin of the receptors is a woman aged 30 to 39 in good health. CDR3s include the opening cysteine and the closing phenylalanine or tryptophan. The order of the fields is V gene, clone size, CDR3 length, J gene, D gene, CDR3 protein, CDR3 DNA. The D gene is left open where the match is weak. Some rows have no size entry. The others give once, few or many, or a class for an expanded clone.

TRBV9	-	13	TRBJ2-5	-	CASSASLQETQYF	TGTGCCAGCAGCGCCTCTCTCCAAGAGACCCAGTACTTC
TRBV21-1	-	17	TRBJ2-3	-	CATISSYQFPCTDTQYF	TGTGCCACCATCTCCTCGTACCAATTTCCCTGCACAGATACGCAGTATTTT
TRBV18	-	14	TRBJ2-7	-	CASSPVTSVYEQYF	TGTGCCAGCTCACCGGTGACTTCGGTCTACGAGCAGTACTTC
TRBV7-8	-	17	TRBJ2-5	-	CASSLLAAELPYQTQYF	TGTGCCAGCAGCTTATTAGCTGCCGAGCTCCCCTATCAGACCCAGTACTTC
TRBV7-9	-	14	TRBJ1-1	TRBD1	CASSSPRGWGEAFF	TGTGCCAGCAGCTCACCCAGGGGGTGGGGTGAAGCTTTCTTT
TRBV21-1	-	16	TRBJ1-5	-	CASSDCRDSLNQPQHF	TGTGCCAGCAGCGATTGTCGGGACAGTCTCAATCAGCCCCAGCATTTT
TRBV9	few	16	TRBJ2-3	TRBD1	CASSPPPGQESDTQYF	TGTGCCAGCAGCCCTCCCCCCGGACAGGAGTCAGATACGCAGTATTTT
TRBV7-9	-	13	TRBJ1-1	-	CASTHVRVIEAFF	TGTGCCAGCACCCACGTTAGGGTGATTGAAGCTTTCTTT
TRBV28	-	17	TRBJ2-4	TRBD2	CASSPTGLAGGRGIQYF	TGTGCCAGCAGCCCCACCGGACTAGCGGGAGGGCGGGGCATTCAGTACTTC
TRBV11-3	few	13	TRBJ2-2	-	CASSLEAQGELFF	TGTGCCAGCAGCTTAGAGGCTCAGGGGGAGCTGTTTTTT
TRBV5-1	-	15	TRBJ1-4	-	CASSLDPGTNEKLFF	TGCGCCAGCAGCTTGGACCCCGGAACTAATGAAAAACTGTTTTTT
TRBV28	few	15	TRBJ2-5	TRBD1	CASSTRTGGPETQYF	TGTGCCAGCAGTACCCGGACAGGGGGCCCGGAGACCCAGTACTTC
TRBV27	few	15	TRBJ2-6	-	CASSLYSSGANVLTF	TGTGCCAGCAGTTTGTATAGCTCTGGGGCCAACGTCCTGACTTTC
TRBV19	once	13	TRBJ2-5	TRBD2	CASSFTSGRTQYF	TGTGCCAGTAGTTTTACTAGCGGGAGGACCCAGTACTTC
TRBV6-4	-	15	TRBJ2-1	-	CASSEDRASYNEQFF	TGTGCCAGCAGTGAGGACAGAGCCTCCTACAATGAGCAGTTCTTC
TRBV27	-	15	TRBJ1-5	-	CASSLTANSNQPQHF	TGTGCCAGCAGTTTGACAGCAAATAGCAATCAGCCCCAGCATTTT
TRBV2	-	13	TRBJ1-5	-	CASSEGSNQPQHF	TGTGCCAGCAGTGAAGGTAGCAATCAGCCCCAGCATTTT